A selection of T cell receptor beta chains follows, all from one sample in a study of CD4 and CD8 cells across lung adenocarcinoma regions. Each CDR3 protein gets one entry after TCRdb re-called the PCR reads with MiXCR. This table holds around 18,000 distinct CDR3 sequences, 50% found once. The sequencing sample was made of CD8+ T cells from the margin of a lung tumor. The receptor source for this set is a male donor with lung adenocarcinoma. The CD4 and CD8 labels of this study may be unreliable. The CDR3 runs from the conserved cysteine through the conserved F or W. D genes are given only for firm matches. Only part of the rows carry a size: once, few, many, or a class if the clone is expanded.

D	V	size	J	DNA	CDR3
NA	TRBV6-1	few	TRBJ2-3	TGTGCCAGCAGTGAAGCGGGGGCCGGAACTAGCCGCGATACGCAGTATTTT	CASSEAGAGTSRDTQYF
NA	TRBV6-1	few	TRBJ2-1	TGTGCCAGCAGTGAACTTGGGGCAGGGAGTTACAATGAGCAGTTCTTC	CASSELGAGSYNEQFF
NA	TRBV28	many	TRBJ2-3	TGTGCCAGCACCACTTCAAGGGGCTTTGCAGATACGCAGTATTTT	CASTTSRGFADTQYF
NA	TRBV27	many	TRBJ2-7	TGTGCCAGCAGTTTATCGTCGCAGGGTTACGAGCAGTACTTC	CASSLSSQGYEQYF
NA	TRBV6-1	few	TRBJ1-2	TGTGCCAGCAGTGAAAAGGAAGGGTCCCGCACCTTC	CASSEKEGSRTF
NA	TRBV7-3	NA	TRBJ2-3	TGTGCCCGCAGCTTGAGGCCTCAGGCCAAAAATACGCAGTATTTC	CARSLRPQAKNTQYF
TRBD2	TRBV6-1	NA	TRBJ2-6	TGTGCCAGCAGTGAGGCGGGGGGGGGGGGGGTGGCCAACGTCCTGACTTTC	CASSEAGGGGVANVLTF
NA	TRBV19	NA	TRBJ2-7	TGTGCCAGTAGTATCGCCAGGGGCCCGGACGAGCAGTACTTC	CASSIARGPDEQYF
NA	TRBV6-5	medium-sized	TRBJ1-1	TGTGCCAGCAGTTTAAGACGGAACACTGAAGCTTTCTTT	CASSLRRNTEAFF
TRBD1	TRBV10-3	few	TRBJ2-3	TGTGCCATCAGAAGACAGGGTTCTGGAGATACGCAGTATTTT	CAIRRQGSGDTQYF
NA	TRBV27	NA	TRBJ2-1	TGTGCCAGCAGTTTGAGTCTTGCGAACTACGGGGAGCTGTTTTTC	CASSLSLANYGELFF
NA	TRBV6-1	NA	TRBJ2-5	TGTGCCAGCAGCACGGGATCTAAAGAGACCCAGTACTTC	CASSTGSKETQYF
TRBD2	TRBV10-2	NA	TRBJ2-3	TGCGCGGGCTGGGGGGGGGGGAACACAGAGACGCAGTATTTT	CAGWGGGNTETQYF
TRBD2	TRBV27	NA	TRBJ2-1	TGTGCCAGCAGTTTCAGCGGGAGGTACAATGAGCAGTTCTTC	CASSFSGRYNEQFF
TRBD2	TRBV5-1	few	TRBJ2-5	TGCGCCAGCAGCTTGGCCCAACTAGCGGGGGGACAAGAGACCCAGTACTTC	CASSLAQLAGGQETQYF
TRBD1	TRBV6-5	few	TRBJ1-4	TGTGCCAGCAGTTACTCCCTACTGGCAGGGGGAGGTGAAAAACTGTTTTTT	CASSYSLLAGGGEKLFF
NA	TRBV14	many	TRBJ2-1	TGTGCCAGCAGCCAGGCACTAGCCTACAATGAGCAGTTCTTC	CASSQALAYNEQFF
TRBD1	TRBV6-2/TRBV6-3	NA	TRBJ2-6	TGTGCCAGCTCCGTTAGCAATGGACAGGGGGCTTCTGGGGCCAACGTCCTGACTTTC	CASSVSNGQGASGANVLTF
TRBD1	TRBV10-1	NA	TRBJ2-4	TGCGGCGGCAGGGGGACGTGGGGCACAGATACTCAGTACTTC	CGGRGTWGTDTQYF
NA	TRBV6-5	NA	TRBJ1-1	TGTGCCAGCAGTTTACAGGGAGCGAACACTGAAGCTTTCTTT	CASSLQGANTEAFF
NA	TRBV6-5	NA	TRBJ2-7	TGTGCCAGCAGTTACGGGGCGCGGGCCTACGAGCAGTACTTC	CASSYGARAYEQYF
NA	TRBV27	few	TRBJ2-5	TGTGCCAGCAAGGTTAGGTCTAAACAAGAGACCCAGTACTTC	CASKVRSKQETQYF
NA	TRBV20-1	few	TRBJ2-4	TGCAGTGCTGGAGACATTCAGTACTTC	CSAGDIQYF
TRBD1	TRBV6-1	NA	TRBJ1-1	TGTGCCAGCAGTCTCGGGACAGCCCCGGGAGCTTTCTTT	CASSLGTAPGAFF
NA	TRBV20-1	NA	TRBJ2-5	TGCAGTGCTGAGTCCGTAATGGCAGAGGACAAAGAGACCCAGTACTTC	CSAESVMAEDKETQYF
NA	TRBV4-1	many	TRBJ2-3	TGCGCCAGCAGCCAAGCGACTAGTCTCTCAGATACGCAGTATTTT	CASSQATSLSDTQYF
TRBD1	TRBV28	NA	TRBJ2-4	TGTGCCAGCAGGCGTGAGGGGGCTGGGAGCCAAAATATTCAGTACTTT	CASRREGAGSQNIQYF
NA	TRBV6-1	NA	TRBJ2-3	TGTGCGGGCAATGGGGGTTGTGGCCAAGATACGCAGTACTTT	CAGNGGCGQDTQYF
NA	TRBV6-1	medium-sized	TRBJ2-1	TGTGCCAGCAGTGCCAACGGGCTTGAAAGCTTCAATGAGCAGTTCTTC	CASSANGLESFNEQFF
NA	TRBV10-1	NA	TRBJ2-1	TGCGCCAGCAGTGAGTCTGGGGTTTCGGAGCAGTTCTTC	CASSESGVSEQFF
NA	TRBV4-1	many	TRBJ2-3	TGCGCCAGCAGCCAAGATCGCGGGGCTAGCACAGATACGCAGTATTTT	CASSQDRGASTDTQYF
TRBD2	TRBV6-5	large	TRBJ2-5	TGTGCCAGCAGTTACAGGACTAGCGGCCAAGAGACCCAGTACTTC	CASSYRTSGQETQYF
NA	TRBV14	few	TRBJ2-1	TGTGCCAGCAGCCGAGAGAGAGGTTTGGCCTACAATGAGCAGTTCTTC	CASSRERGLAYNEQFF
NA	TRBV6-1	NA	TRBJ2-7	TGTGCCAGCAGTCCAACCCGGGACACTTCCTACGAGCAGTACTTC	CASSPTRDTSYEQYF
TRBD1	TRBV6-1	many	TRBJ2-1	TGTGCCAGCAGTGTGGACAGGAACAATGAGCAGTTCTTC	CASSVDRNNEQFF
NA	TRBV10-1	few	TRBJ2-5	TGCGCCAGGGGTGAGGGGGGTTGGGACCAAGAGACCCAGTACTTC	CARGEGGWDQETQYF
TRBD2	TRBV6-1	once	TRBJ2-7	TGTGCCAGCGCTGAGCGGGAGGGGTACGAGCAGTACTTC	CASAEREGYEQYF
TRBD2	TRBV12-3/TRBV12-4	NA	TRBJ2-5	TGTGCCAGCAGTTGGGGGACTATACAAGAGACCCAGTACTTC	CASSWGTIQETQYF
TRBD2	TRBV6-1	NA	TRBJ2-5	TGTGCGAGCCGCGGGGGGGGAGACCAAGAGACCCAGTATTTC	CASRGGGDQETQYF
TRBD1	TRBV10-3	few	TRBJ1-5	TGTGCCGCCTCGGCAGGGACAGCGGCTCAGCCCCAGCATTTT	CAASAGTAAQPQHF
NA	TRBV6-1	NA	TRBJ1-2	TGTGCCAGCCGTACCCTCTTTTCGGCGGACTATGGCTACACCTTC	CASRTLFSADYGYTF
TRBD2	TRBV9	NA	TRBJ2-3	TGTGCCAGCAGCGTCGGGACTACCAACACAGATACGCAGTATTTT	CASSVGTTNTDTQYF
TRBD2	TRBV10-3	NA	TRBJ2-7	TGTGCCACCGGGACTACTGTCTACGAGCAGTACTTC	CATGTTVYEQYF
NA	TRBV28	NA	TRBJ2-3	TGTGCCAGCAGTGGTGCGGGGATGTGCGCCAAAGATATTCAGTACTTT	CASSGAGMCAKDIQYF
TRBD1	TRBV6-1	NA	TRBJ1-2	TGTGCCAGCAGCTTGGCAAGGACAGGGTCTGGCTACACCTTC	CASSLARTGSGYTF
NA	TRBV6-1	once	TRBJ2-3	TGTGCCAGCAGTGAAGCGGGGATGGGGGTTAAAAATACGCAGTATTTC	CASSEAGMGVKNTQYF
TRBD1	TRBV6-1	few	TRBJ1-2	TGTGCCAGCAGTAGCACAGGGGCTTTGGGCTACACCTTC	CASSSTGALGYTF
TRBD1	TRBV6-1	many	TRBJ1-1	TGTGCCAGCCGAAGCAGGGGGCGGACTGAAGCTTTCTTT	CASRSRGRTEAFF
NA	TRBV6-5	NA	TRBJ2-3	TGTGCCAGCAGTTACTCATTAGCGGAGTTCACAGATACGCAGTATTTT	CASSYSLAEFTDTQYF
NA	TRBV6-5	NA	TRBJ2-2	TGTGCCAGCAGTTACTCGGGGGGCGGCAACACCGGGGAGCTGTTTTTT	CASSYSGGGNTGELFF
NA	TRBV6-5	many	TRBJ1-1	TGTGCCAGCAGTTACTCGAGTGGGGGCAGTACTGAAGCTTTCTTT	CASSYSSGGSTEAFF
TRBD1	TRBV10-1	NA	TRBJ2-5	TGCGCCAGCAGTGAGTACACAGGGGCCGAGACCCAGTACTTC	CASSEYTGAETQYF
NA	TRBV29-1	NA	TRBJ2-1	TGCAGCGGCGGGGGGGGGACAGGGAGCAATGAGCAGTTCTTC	CSGGGGTGSNEQFF